This is a list of T cell receptor beta chains from one sample in a study of blood T cell repertoires in COVID-19. Repertoires were generated with immunoSEQ multiplex PCR, while TCRdb's copy carries only in-frame clones and drops some. This table holds roughly 300,000 clones, about 85% found once. The sequencing input was peripheral blood. The receptors come from a human donor in a cohort sampled during active COVID-19. Both conserved end residues are part of each CDR3.

V gene: TRBV7-3
J gene: TRBJ2-2
CDR3 protein: CASSLIPGSGTGELFF

V gene: TRBV5-4
J gene: TRBJ1-4
CDR3 protein: CASSLGGGRDEKLFF

V gene: TRBV5-1
J gene: TRBJ2-2
CDR3 protein: CASSFLGANGELFF

V gene: TRBV30
J gene: TRBJ1-2
CDR3 protein: CAWSVGGERGYTF

V gene: TRBV7-9
J gene: TRBJ2-1
CDR3 protein: CASSLLSGRAGDEQFF

V gene: TRBV7-9
J gene: TRBJ2-3
CDR3 protein: CASSSLFRGQSQYF

V gene: TRBV29-1
J gene: TRBJ2-7
CDR3 protein: CSVGSNSYEQYF

V gene: TRBV3-1/TRBV3-2
J gene: TRBJ2-3
CDR3 protein: CASSQGTSGRVGTDTQYF

V gene: TRBV9
J gene: TRBJ1-1
CDR3 protein: CASSVGQGTRNTEAFF

V gene: TRBV3-1/TRBV3-2
J gene: TRBJ2-1
CDR3 protein: CASSWTRDTYNEQFF

V gene: TRBV6-2/TRBV6-3
J gene: TRBJ1-2
CDR3 protein: CASSYRDRGPLDYGYTF

V gene: TRBV19
J gene: TRBJ2-6
CDR3 protein: CASSIALPRPRANVLTF

V gene: TRBV6-6
J gene: TRBJ2-1
CDR3 protein: CASGDGTVSYNEQFF

V gene: TRBV5-1
J gene: TRBJ2-7
CDR3 protein: CASSLRDSQGYEQYF

V gene: TRBV18
J gene: TRBJ2-5
CDR3 protein: CASSPARASGRETQYF